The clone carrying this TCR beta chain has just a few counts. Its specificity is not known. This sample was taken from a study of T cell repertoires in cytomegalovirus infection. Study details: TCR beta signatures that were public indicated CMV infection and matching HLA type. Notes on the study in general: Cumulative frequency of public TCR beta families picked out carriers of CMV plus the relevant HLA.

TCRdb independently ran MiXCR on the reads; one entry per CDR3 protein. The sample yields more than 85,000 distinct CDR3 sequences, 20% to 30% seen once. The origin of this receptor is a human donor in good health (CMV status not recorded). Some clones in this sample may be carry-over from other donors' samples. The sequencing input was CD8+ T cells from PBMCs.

This chain's CDR3 is CASSYRASRGEQFF. The CDR3 coding sequence is TGTGCCAGCAGTTACCGGGCCTCAAGGGGTGAGCAGTTCTTC. The rearrangement uses TRBV6-5 and TRBJ2-1; TRBD1 is a possible D gene (5 bases). With 2 bases removed from V and 9 bases from J, the gap between germline ends came to 14 bases. The CDR3 is made up of 14 amino acids. Per germline, CDR1 MNHEY and CDR2 SVGAGI.